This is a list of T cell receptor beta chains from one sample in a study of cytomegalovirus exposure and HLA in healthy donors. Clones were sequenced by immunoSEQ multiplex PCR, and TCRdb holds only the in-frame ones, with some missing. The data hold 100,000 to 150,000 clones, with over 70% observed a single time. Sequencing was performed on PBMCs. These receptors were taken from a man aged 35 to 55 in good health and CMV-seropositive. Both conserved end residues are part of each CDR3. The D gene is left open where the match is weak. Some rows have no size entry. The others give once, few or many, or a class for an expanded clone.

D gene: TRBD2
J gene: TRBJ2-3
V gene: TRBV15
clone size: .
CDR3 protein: CATSGTAGGPADTQYF
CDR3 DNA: TGTGCCACCAGCGGCACAGCGGGGGGGCCAGCAGATACGCAGTATTTT

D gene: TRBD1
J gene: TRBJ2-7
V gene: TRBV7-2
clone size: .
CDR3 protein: CASSVSATGAVREQYF
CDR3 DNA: TGTGCCAGCAGCGTCAGCGCCACAGGGGCCGTGCGCGAGCAGTACTTC

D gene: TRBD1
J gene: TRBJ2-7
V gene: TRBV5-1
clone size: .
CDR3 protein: CASSLGDRVYAHEQYF
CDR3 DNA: TGCGCCAGCAGCTTGGGGGACAGGGTTTATGCCCACGAGCAGTACTTC

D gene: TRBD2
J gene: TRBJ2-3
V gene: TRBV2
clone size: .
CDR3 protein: CASSRTSGGADTQYF
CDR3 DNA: TGTGCCAGCAGCAGGACTAGCGGGGGGGCAGATACGCAGTATTTT

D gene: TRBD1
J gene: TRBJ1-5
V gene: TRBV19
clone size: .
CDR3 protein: CASSTIQGSNQPQHF
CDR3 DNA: TGTGCCAGTAGTACAATACAGGGGAGCAATCAGCCCCAGCATTTT

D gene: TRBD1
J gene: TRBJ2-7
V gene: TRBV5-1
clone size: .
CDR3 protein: CASRPRTGGVYEQYF
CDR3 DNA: TGCGCCAGCCGCCCTAGGACAGGGGGCGTCTACGAGCAGTACTTC

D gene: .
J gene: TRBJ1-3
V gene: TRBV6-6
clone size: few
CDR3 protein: CASSYSVGSGNTIYF
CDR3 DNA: TGTGCCAGCAGTTACAGCGTAGGCTCTGGAAACACCATATATTTT

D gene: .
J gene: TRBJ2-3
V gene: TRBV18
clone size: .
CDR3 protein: CASSPRLAGEDTQYF
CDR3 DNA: TGTGCCAGCTCACCACGGTTGGCAGGGGAAGATACGCAGTATTTT

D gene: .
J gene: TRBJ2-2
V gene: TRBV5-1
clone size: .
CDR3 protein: CASSLLFSDTGELFF
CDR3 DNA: TGCGCCAGCAGCTTGCTCTTTTCGGACACCGGGGAGCTGTTTTTT

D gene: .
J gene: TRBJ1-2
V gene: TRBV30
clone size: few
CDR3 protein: CAWRAGQNYGYTF
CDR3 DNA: TGTGCCTGGAGGGCAGGGCAAAACTATGGCTACACCTTC

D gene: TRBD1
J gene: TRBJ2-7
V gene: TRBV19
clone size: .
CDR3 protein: CASSARTGRSNEQYF
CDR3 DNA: TGTGCCAGTAGTGCAAGGACAGGGCGGAGCAACGAGCAGTACTTC

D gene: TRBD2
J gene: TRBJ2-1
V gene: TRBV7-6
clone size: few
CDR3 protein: CASSLVAGGPHEQFF
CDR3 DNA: TGTGCCAGCAGCTTAGTGGCGGGGGGGCCTCATGAGCAGTTCTTC

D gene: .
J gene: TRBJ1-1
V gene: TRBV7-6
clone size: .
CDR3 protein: CASSSRGTEAFF
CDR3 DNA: TGTGCCAGCAGCTCCAGAGGCACTGAAGCTTTCTTT

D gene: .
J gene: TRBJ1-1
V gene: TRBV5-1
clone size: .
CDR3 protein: CASSLDPGYPEAFF
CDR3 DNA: TGCGCCAGCAGCTTGGACCCAGGGTATCCTGAAGCTTTCTTT

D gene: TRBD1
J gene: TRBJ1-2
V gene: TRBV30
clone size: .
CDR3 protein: CAVPGQGSSSDYGYTF
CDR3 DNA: TGTGCCGTGCCCGGACAGGGTTCGTCGTCGGACTATGGCTACACCTTC

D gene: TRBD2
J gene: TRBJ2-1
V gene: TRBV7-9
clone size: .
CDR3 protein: CASSLDRTSGKVEQFF
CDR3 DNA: TGTGCCAGCAGCTTAGACAGGACTAGCGGGAAGGTTGAGCAGTTCTTC

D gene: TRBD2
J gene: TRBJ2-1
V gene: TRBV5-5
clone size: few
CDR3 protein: CASSFRTSGTSNEQFF
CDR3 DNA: TGTGCCAGCAGCTTCCGTACTAGCGGGACCTCCAATGAGCAGTTCTTC

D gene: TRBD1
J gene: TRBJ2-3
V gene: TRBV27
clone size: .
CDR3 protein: CASSASNRGTSTDTQYF
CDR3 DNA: TGTGCCAGCAGTGCATCAAACAGGGGGACGAGCACAGATACGCAGTATTTT

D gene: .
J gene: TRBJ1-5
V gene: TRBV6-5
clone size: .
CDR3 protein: CASRNGNQPQHF
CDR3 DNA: TGTGCCAGCAGAAACGGGAATCAGCCCCAGCATTTT

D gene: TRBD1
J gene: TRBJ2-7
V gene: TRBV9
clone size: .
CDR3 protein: CASSLRTGGYEQYF
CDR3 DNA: TGTGCCAGCAGCCTCCGGACAGGGGGCTACGAGCAGTACTTC

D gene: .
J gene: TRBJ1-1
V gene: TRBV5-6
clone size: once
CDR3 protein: CASSRRGTGFMNTEAFF
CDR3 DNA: TGTGCCAGCAGCCGACGAGGAACAGGGTTTATGAACACTGAAGCTTTCTTT

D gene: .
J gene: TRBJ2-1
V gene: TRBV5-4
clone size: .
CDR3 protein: CASSHGLAFNEQFF
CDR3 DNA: TGTGCCAGCAGCCATGGGTTAGCTTTCAATGAGCAGTTCTTC